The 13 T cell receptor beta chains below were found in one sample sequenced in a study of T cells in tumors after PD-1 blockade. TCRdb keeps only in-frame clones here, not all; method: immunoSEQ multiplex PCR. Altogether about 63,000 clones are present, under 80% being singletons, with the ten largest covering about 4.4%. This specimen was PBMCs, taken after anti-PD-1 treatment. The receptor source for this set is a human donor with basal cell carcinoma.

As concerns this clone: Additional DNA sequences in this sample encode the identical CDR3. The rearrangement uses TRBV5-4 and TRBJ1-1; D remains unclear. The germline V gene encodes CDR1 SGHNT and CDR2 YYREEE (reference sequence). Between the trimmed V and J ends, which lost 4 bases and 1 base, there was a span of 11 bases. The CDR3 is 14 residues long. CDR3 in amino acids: CASSLARANTEAFF. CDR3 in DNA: TGTGCCAGCAGCCTCGCCCGGGCGAACACTGAAGCTTTCTTT.

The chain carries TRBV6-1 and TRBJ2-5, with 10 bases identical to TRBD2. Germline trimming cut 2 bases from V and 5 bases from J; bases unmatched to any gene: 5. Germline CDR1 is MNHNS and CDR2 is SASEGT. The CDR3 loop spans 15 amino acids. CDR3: CASSESSGGGETQYF. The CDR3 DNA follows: TGTGCCAGCAGTGAATCTAGCGGGGGTGGGGAGACCCAGTACTTC.

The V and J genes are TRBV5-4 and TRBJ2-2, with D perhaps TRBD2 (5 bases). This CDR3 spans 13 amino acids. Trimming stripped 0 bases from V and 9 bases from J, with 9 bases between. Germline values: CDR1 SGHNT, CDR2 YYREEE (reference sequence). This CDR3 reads CASSLAPGRELFF. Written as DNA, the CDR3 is TGTGCCAGCAGCTTGGCCCCCGGGAGGGAGCTGTTTTTT.

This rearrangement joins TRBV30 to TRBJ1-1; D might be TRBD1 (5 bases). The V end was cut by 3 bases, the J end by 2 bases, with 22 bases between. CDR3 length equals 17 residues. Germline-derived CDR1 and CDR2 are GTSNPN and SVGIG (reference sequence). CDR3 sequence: CAWSDPRRGVRNTEAFF. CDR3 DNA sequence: TGTGCCTGGAGCGACCCAAGGAGGGGAGTTAGAAACACTGAAGCTTTCTTT.

The chain's CDR3 is CASAGQGKSNSPLHF. In nucleotides, the CDR3 is TGTGCCAGCGCTGGACAGGGCAAATCCAATTCACCCCTCCACTTT. The chain is built from TRBV19 and TRBJ1-6; 8 nucleotides align to TRBD1. Trimming cost V 9 bases and J 7 bases; bases outside gene matches: 11. In germline, CDR1 is LNHDA, CDR2 SQIVND (reference sequence). The CDR3 has 15 residues.

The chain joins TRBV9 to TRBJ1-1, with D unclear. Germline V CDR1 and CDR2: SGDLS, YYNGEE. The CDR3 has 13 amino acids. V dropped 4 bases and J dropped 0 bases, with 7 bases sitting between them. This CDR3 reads CASSSAMNTEAFF. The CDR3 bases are TGTGCCAGCAGCAGCGCCATGAACACTGAAGCTTTCTTT.

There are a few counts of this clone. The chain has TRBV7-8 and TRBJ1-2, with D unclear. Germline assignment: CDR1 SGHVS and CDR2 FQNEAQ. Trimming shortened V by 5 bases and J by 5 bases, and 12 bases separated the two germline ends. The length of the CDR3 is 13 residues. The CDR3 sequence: CASSPDLNYGYTF. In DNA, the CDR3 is TGTGCCAGCAGCCCGGACCTTAATTATGGCTACACCTTC.

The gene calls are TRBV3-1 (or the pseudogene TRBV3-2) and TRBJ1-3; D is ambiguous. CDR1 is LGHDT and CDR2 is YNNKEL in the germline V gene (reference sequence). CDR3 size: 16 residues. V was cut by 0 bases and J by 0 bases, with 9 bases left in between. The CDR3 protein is CASSQDRGFSGNTIYF. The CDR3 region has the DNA TGTGCCAGCAGCCAAGATCGTGGCTTCTCTGGAAACACCATATATTTT.

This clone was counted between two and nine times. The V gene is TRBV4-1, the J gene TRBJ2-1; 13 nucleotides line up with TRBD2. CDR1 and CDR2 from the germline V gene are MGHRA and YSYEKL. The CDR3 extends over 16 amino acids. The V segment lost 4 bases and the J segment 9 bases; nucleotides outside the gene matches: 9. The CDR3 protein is CASSPSLAGGRSEQFF. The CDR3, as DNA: TGCGCCAGCAGCCCCTCACTAGCGGGGGGGCGGAGTGAGCAGTTCTTC.

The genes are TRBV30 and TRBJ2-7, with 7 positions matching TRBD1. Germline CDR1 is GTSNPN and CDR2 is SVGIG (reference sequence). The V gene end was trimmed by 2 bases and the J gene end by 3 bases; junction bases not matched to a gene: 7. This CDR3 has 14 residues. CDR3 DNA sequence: TGTGCCTGGAGTCGGACAGGTATTTACTACGAGCAGTACTTC. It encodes CAWSRTGIYYEQYF.

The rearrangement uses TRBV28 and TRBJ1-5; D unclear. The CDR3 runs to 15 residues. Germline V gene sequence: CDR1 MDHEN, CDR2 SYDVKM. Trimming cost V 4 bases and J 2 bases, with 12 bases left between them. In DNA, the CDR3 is TGTGCCAGCAGTTGGTTAATAGTTGGCAATCAGCCCCAGCATTTT. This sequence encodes CASSWLIVGNQPQHF.

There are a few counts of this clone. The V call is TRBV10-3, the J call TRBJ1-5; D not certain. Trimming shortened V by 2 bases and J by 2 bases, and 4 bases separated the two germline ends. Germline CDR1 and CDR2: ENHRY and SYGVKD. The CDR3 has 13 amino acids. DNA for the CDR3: TGTGCCATCAGTGAGGGGGGCAATCAGCCCCAGCATTTT. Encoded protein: CAISEGGNQPQHF.

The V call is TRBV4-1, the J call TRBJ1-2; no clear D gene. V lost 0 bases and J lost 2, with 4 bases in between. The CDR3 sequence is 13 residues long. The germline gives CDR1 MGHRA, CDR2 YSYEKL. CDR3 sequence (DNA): TGCGCCAGCAGCCAAGATGTGAACTATGGCTACACCTTC. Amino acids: CASSQDVNYGYTF.